The 26 T cell receptor beta chains listed next were all sequenced from one sample in a study of post-analysis software for immune sequencing data. The study's findings and limits: Patients carried roughly five TRBV segments more frequently than controls did, and TRBV5-6, TRBV5-1 and TRBV20-1 were among them.

These receptors lack a known antigen. Sequencing libraries made from TCR beta cDNA carried unique molecular identifiers. TCRdb recomputed calls from the PCR reads with MiXCR, one row per CDR3 protein. The table has about 770,000 distinct CDR3 sequences, 40% to 55% seen once. The sample consisted of blood. These receptors were taken from a girl aged 5 to 17 with multiple sclerosis.

The J gene is TRBJ2-7, the V gene TRBV12-3 or TRBV12-4, with 8 bases that match TRBD2. The V segment lost 6 bases and the J segment 7 bases; nucleotides outside the gene matches: 8. The CDR3 is 13 residues long. Here the CDR3 reads CASSRGGLREQYF. CDR3 DNA sequence: TGTGCCAGCAGCCGGGGGGGCCTTAGGGAGCAGTACTTC.

This chain joins TRBV20-1 and TRBJ2-7; 8 nucleotides line up with TRBD1. The trim removed 2 bases at V and 5 bases at J, leaving 5 bases unmatched. CDR1 and CDR2 (germline): DFQATT, SNEGSKA (reference sequence). The CDR3 contains 13 residues. The chain's CDR3 is CSARRTGIDEQYF. DNA for the CDR3: TGCAGTGCTAGACGGACAGGGATTGACGAGCAGTACTTC.

The chain combines TRBV5-1 with TRBJ2-7, with 7 bases that match TRBD2. CDR3 length equals 14 residues. V gave up 0 bases and J gave up 6 bases; unmatched junction bases: 6. Looked up from germline, CDR1 is SGHRS and CDR2 is YFSETQ. CDR3 sequence (DNA): TGCGCCAGCAGCTTGGAGGCGGGAGTCTTCGAGCAGTACGTC. Translated, it gives CASSLEAGVFEQYV.

This sequence joins TRBV7-2 and TRBJ1-2, with TRBD1 matching over 9 bases. Germline CDR1 and CDR2: SGHTA and FQGNSA. V trimming: 5 bases; J trimming: 4 bases; junction bases outside the gene matches: 11. The CDR3 has 16 residues. The CDR3 loop is CASSPSPDRGVYGYTF. In DNA form, the CDR3 reads TGTGCCAGCAGCCCGAGTCCGGACAGGGGTGTCTATGGCTACACCTTC.

This clonotype appeared a few times. The chain joins TRBV4-3 to TRBJ2-7; 10 nucleotides agree with TRBD1. CDR3 length: 17 residues. Germline CDR1 is LGHNA and CDR2 is YSLEER. Trimming at V came to 1 base and at J to 3 bases, leaving 9 bases not matched to a gene. The CDR3 loop is CASSQGPPGQGIYEQYF. The CDR3 region has the DNA TGCGCCAGCAGCCAAGGACCACCGGGACAGGGGATCTACGAGCAGTACTTC.

The V call is TRBV29-1, the J call TRBJ1-1; D uncertain. The CDR3 covers 11 residues. The V gene lost 6 bases and the J gene lost 2 bases, with 7 bases spanning the gap. The germline gives CDR1 SQVTM, CDR2 ANQGSEA. The CDR3 nucleotides are TGCAGCGTCGGGTATAACACTGAAGCTTTCTTT. Translating it yields CSVGYNTEAFF.

This clonotype came up a few times. This sequence joins TRBV28 and TRBJ2-4, with unresolved D. This CDR3 has 12 amino acids. Germline lookup yields CDR1 MDHEN and CDR2 SYDVKM. Trimming left V 2 bases short and J 15 bases short, with 14 bases between. The CDR3, as DNA: TGTGCCAGCAGTTTAGGGCCCCGCGGTGGGTACTTC. Amino acids: CASSLGPRGGYF.

The genes are TRBV20-1 and TRBJ2-3, with D perhaps TRBD1 or TRBD2 (5 bases each). V was shortened by 0 bases and J by 2 bases, with 18 bases between the two germline ends. Germline V gene data show CDR1 as DFQATT and CDR2 as SNEGSKA (reference sequence). This CDR3 contains 17 residues. The CDR3 protein is CSARDGTPFGHTDTQYF. The CDR3 DNA is TGCAGTGCTAGAGACGGGACGCCCTTCGGTCACACAGATACGCAGTATTTT.

The chain links TRBV28 to TRBJ2-7, with D possibly matching TRBD2 (8 bases). V lost 1 base and J lost 5, with 15 bases in between. CDR1 is MDHEN and CDR2 is SYDVKM in the germline V gene. The CDR3 is 15 residues long. This chain's CDR3 is CASSLSAGGQDEQYF. The DNA of the CDR3 is TGTGCCAGCAGTTTATCGGCGGGAGGACAGGACGAGCAGTACTTC.

The V gene is TRBV12-3 or TRBV12-4, the J gene TRBJ2-1, with TRBD2 identical over 9 bases. The CDR3 contains 16 residues. V lost 3 bases and J lost 7; bases outside the gene matches: 10. The CDR3: CASSFSLAGVGNEQFF. The CDR3 region has the DNA TGTGCCAGCAGTTTTTCATTAGCGGGAGTGGGGAATGAGCAGTTCTTC.

V and J are TRBV5-1 and TRBJ2-4; a weak D match, TRBD2 (5 bases). The J call may be mistaken, given a closer DNA end match to TRBJ2-7. This CDR3 has 15 residues. Per germline, CDR1 SGHRS and CDR2 YFSETQ. CDR3 nucleotides: TGCGCCAGCAGCTTGGCCTCGAGGCAGAGGGACGAGCAGTACTTC. Translation gives CASSLASRQRDEQYF.

The J gene is TRBJ1-5, the V gene TRBV7-9; 10 bases fit TRBD1. Germline trimming cut 5 bases from V and 9 bases from J; bases unmatched to any gene: 7. The CDR3 is 14 amino acids. The germline V gene encodes CDR1 SEHNR and CDR2 FQNEAQ (reference sequence). The CDR3 protein is CASSAGTGERPQHF. Here the CDR3 DNA reads TGTGCCAGCAGCGCCGGGACAGGGGAGCGGCCCCAGCATTTT.

The J gene is TRBJ2-3, the V gene TRBV20-1; tentatively, D is TRBD1 or TRBD2 (5 bases each). V lost 1 base, J lost 0 bases, and 17 bases lay in between. The CDR3 has 17 amino acids. Germline V gene lookup returns CDR1 DFQATT and CDR2 SNEGSKA (reference sequence). This CDR3 is CSARADVRDRSTDTQYF. Written as DNA, the CDR3 is TGCAGTGCTAGAGCCGACGTCCGGGACCGGAGCACAGATACGCAGTATTTT.

The table lists this clonotype with a few counts. CDR3 nucleotides: TGTGCCAGCAGTTACTCGGGAAACAGGGTTGGGGAGCAGTACTTC. Translating gives CASSYSGNRVGEQYF. The genes are TRBV6-5 and TRBJ2-4, with D perhaps matching TRBD1 (6 bases). The CDR3 is 15 residues long. CDR1 and CDR2 (germline): MNHEY, SVGAGI. Trimming took 0 bases from V and 13 from J, leaving 19 bases between them.

This clonotype turned up a few times. The chain joins TRBV28 to TRBJ1-2, with 11 bases that match TRBD1. Germline CDR1 and CDR2: MDHEN and SYDVKM. CDR3 length equals 16 residues. V was clipped by 4 bases and J by 5 bases; unmatched bases: 9. CDR3 amino acids: CASSSLVGQGDYGYTF. In DNA form, the CDR3 reads TGTGCCAGCAGTTCTCTCGTGGGACAGGGGGATTATGGCTACACCTTC.

This clonotype was counted at least ten times. The J gene is TRBJ2-5, the V gene TRBV20-1; 9 bases map to TRBD2. Germline CDR1 is DFQATT and CDR2 is SNEGSKA (reference sequence). V lost 3 bases and J lost 2; bases outside the gene matches: 7. The CDR3 spans 15 residues. CDR3 nucleotides: TGCAGTGCTAGTCCGGCTAGCGGGGCTCAAGAGACCCAGTACTTC. Encoded protein: CSASPASGAQETQYF.

J is TRBJ2-4 and V is TRBV25-1, with D unclear. The J call is in doubt because the DNA end fits TRBJ2-7 better. The CDR3 is made up of 12 amino acids. Germline V gene lookup returns CDR1 MGHDK and CDR2 SYGVNS. The CDR3 sequence is CASSEFTDEQYF. The CDR3 DNA sequence: TGTGCCAGCAGTGAATTCACCGACGAGCAGTACTTC.

The chain links TRBV6-1 to TRBJ2-1; 9 bases line up with TRBD2. With V trimmed by 0 bases and J by 15 bases, 9 bases remained unmatched. Per germline, CDR1 MNHNS and CDR2 SASEGT. The CDR3 is 14 residues long. The CDR3, as DNA: TGTGCCAGCAGTGAAGCCCTTATAGCGGGAGAACCGTTCTTC. This encodes CASSEALIAGEPFF.

This clonotype was detected ten times or more. The chain carries TRBV28 and TRBJ2-3, with 7 bases lining up with TRBD2. The CDR3 is 17 residues long. CDR1 is MDHEN and CDR2 is SYDVKM in the germline V gene. J lost 4 bases, V lost 2 bases, and 12 bases had no gene match. Here the CDR3 reads CASSLEEAGVLSDTQYF. In DNA, the CDR3 is TGTGCCAGCAGTTTAGAAGAGGCGGGAGTCTTGTCAGATACGCAGTATTTT.

The chain combines TRBV9 with TRBJ2-1; 9 bases agree with TRBD1. Trimming removed 1 base from V and 8 bases from J; junction bases left unmatched: 10. Germline V gene data show CDR1 as SGDLS and CDR2 as YYNGEE. The CDR3 consists of 16 residues. CDR3 nucleotide sequence: TGTGCCAGCAGCGTAACGGAGGGACAGGGAATGGATGAGCAGTTCTTC. Encoded protein: CASSVTEGQGMDEQFF.

The chain joins TRBV20-1 to TRBJ2-1; a possible D gene is TRBD2 (6 bases). This CDR3 comprises 14 residues. The germline V gene has CDR1 DFQATT and CDR2 SNEGSKA (reference sequence). Written as DNA, the CDR3 is TGCAGCGGAACGGAGGGCCGGTCGGGGGATGAGCAGTTCTTC. This codes for CSGTEGRSGDEQFF.

This chain connects TRBV15 to TRBJ2-1; maybe TRBD2 (5 bases). The CDR3 spans 17 residues. V shed 0 bases and J shed 0 bases, with 12 bases lying between them. Germline V lookup: CDR1 LNHNV, CDR2 YYDKDF (reference sequence). CDR3 DNA: TGTGCCACCAGCAGAGATCGAGGTGGGAGCTCCTACAATGAGCAGTTCTTC. Its protein is CATSRDRGGSSYNEQFF.

The CDR3 here is CASTTVRSEQFF. Written as DNA, the CDR3 is TGTGCCAGCACCACCGTCCGTAGTGAGCAGTTCTTC. This sequence joins TRBV7-2 and TRBJ2-1; D unclear. The CDR3 spans 12 residues. Trimming removed 7 bases at V and 9 bases at J, with 13 bases between. Germline V lookup: CDR1 SGHTA, CDR2 FQGNSA.

The chain is built from TRBV6-5 and TRBJ1-4; 10 nucleotides match TRBD1. The CDR3 has 17 residues. After removal of 2 bases from V and 2 bases from J, the junction contained 5 bases not matched to a gene. Germline-derived CDR1 and CDR2 are MNHEY and SVGAGI. For the CDR3, the DNA is TGTGCCAGCAGTTACCTTGGACAGGGGGTTACTAATGAAAAACTGTTTTTT. Translated: CASSYLGQGVTNEKLFF.

This clonotype was counted between two and nine times. The chain combines TRBV29-1 with TRBJ1-1; 7 positions agree with TRBD1. The length of the CDR3 is 15 residues. Germline CDR1 reads SQVTM; CDR2 reads ANQGSEA. Trimming removed 4 bases from V and 5 bases from J; junction bases left unmatched: 13. The CDR3 region is CSVVGRGEVRTEAFF. The CDR3, as DNA: TGCAGCGTTGTCGGCAGGGGGGAGGTTCGGACTGAAGCTTTCTTT. Full variable domain (outside the CDR3, taken from reference TRBV29-1 and TRBJ1-1): SAVISQKPSRDICQRGTSLTIQCQVDSQVTMMFWYRQQPGQSLTLIATANQGSEATYESGFVIDKFPISRPNLTFSTLTVSNMSPEDSSIYLCSVVGRGEVRTEAFFGQGTRLTVV.

This clonotype has ten or more counts. The V gene is TRBV29-1, the J gene TRBJ2-7; D unresolved. The germline CDR1 and CDR2 sequences are SQVTM and ANQGSEA. The CDR3 runs to 13 residues. V lost 4 bases, J lost 2 bases, and 12 bases lay in between. CDR3 DNA: TGCAGCGTTGGCTCAGGCCTGACCTACGAGCAGTACTTC. This encodes CSVGSGLTYEQYF.